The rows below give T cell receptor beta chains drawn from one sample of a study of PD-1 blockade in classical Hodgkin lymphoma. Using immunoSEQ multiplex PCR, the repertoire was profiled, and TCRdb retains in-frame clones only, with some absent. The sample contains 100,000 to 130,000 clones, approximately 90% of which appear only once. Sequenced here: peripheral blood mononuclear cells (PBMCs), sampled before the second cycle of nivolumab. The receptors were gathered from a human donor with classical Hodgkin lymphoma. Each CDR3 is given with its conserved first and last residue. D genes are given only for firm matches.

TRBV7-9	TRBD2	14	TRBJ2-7	TGTGCCAGCAGCTTCGGCGGGAGCTCCTACGAGCAGTACTTC	CASSFGGSSYEQYF
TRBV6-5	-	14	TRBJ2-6	TGTGCCACCATAGGGTTCTCTGGGGCCAACGTCCTGACTTTC	CATIGFSGANVLTF
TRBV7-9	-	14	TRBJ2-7	TGTGCCAGCAGCTTATCTCTGGTGTCCTACGAGCAGTACTTC	CASSLSLVSYEQYF
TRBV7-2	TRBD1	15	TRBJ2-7	TGTGCCAGCAGCTTAGAACAGGGGATGGTCTACGAGCAGTACTTC	CASSLEQGMVYEQYF
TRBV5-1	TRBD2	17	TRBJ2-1	TGCGCCAGCAGTCCCCACCACCTAGCGGGAGGGTTTAGTGAGCAGTTCTTC	CASSPHHLAGGFSEQFF
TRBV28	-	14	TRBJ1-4	TGTGCCAGCAGTTCAACACAGGCTGGGGAAAAACTGTTTTTT	CASSSTQAGEKLFF
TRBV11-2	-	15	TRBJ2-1	TGTGCCAGCAACCTGGGAGGGGGAGGCTACAATGAGCAGTTCTTC	CASNLGGGGYNEQFF
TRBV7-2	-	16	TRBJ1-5	TGTGCCAGCAGCTTAGAATCGGCGGGGGGGGTACAGCCCCAGCATTTT	CASSLESAGGVQPQHF
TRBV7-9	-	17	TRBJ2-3	TGTGCCAGCAGCAACCACGAGGCGGAGTTCAGCACAGATACGCAGTATTTT	CASSNHEAEFSTDTQYF
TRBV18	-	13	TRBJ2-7	TGTGCCAGCTCACCGTTCGAGGCCTACGAGCAGTACTTC	CASSPFEAYEQYF
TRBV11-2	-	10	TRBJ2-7	TGTGCCAGCAGAGGGTACGAGCAGTACTTC	CASRGYEQYF